This T cell receptor beta chain was recovered during a study of beta chain features in type 1 diabetes. Study information: There was similarity between patients and healthy donors in age, gender and cell yields.

Regarding this clone: The antigen is undetermined.

Germline V gene lookup returns CDR1 SEHNR and CDR2 FQNEAQ (reference sequence). J was trimmed by 3 bases and V by 5 bases; bases with no gene match: 6. The CDR3 spans 15 residues. Sequenced material consisted of expressed TCRB transcripts (all of the isolated RNA was reverse transcribed). Clones were read by immunoSEQ multiplex PCR, and TCRdb kept only the in-frame ones, dropping some. Of more than 300,000 clones listed, over 9% are singletons. A CD45RO/CCR7/CD25/CD127/CD95/CD27 panel sorted naive, central memory, regulatory and stem cell-like memory CD4+ cells. Findings of the study overall: Type 1 diabetes patients showed a moderate but significant shortening of TCRB CDR3s in all four CD4+ subsets.

The chain carries TRBV7-9 and TRBJ1-4, with 7 bases fitting TRBD1. This clonotype originated in a man aged 25 to 40 with type 1 diabetes. The sequencing input was central memory CD4+ T cells from blood. In DNA form, the CDR3 reads TGTGCCAGCAGCAGAAGACAGGGCCCTAATGAAAAACTGTTTTTT. It specifies CASSRRQGPNEKLFF.